This T cell receptor beta chain was recovered during a study of beta chain features in type 1 diabetes. Study conclusions and caveats: Moderate but significant shortening of TCRB CDR3s was recorded in all four CD4+ subsets from Type 1 diabetes patients.

Comments on this clone: Its target is unknown.

The isolated RNA, all of it, was reverse transcribed, so expressed TCRB transcripts were what got sequenced. Here immunoSEQ multiplex PCR was the method, and the copy in TCRdb shows in-frame clones only, minus some. The profile shows around 690,000 clones, roughly 12% of them singletons. The clonotype was recovered from a man aged 25 to 45 with type 1 diabetes. The sequencing input was naive CD4+ T cells from blood.

Written as DNA, the CDR3 is TGTGCCAGCAGCGTATTCGGGTTAGCGGGGCAGGGAGATACGCAGTATTTT. Translation: CASSVFGLAGQGDTQYF. The V and J genes are TRBV9 and TRBJ2-3; the match to TRBD2 covers 8 bases. The CDR3 runs 17 residues. V lost 1 base to trimming and J lost 5 bases; unmatched junction nucleotides: 12. CDR1 SGDLS and CDR2 YYNGEE come from the germline V gene. The full variable domain, completed using reference TRBV9 and TRBJ2-3, is DSGVTQTPKHLITATGQRVTLRCSPRSGDLSVYWYQQSLDQGLQFLIQYYNGEERAKGNILERFSAQQFPDLHSELNLSSLELGDSALYFCASSVFGLAGQGDTQYFGPGTRLTVL.